This T cell receptor (beta chain) was sequenced for a study of T-cell reconstitution after alpha-beta-depleted transplantation in children (dated by TCRdb to 2016 to 2017). At the level of the whole study: Using TCR repertoire profiling, the study quantitatively followed how T-cell immune reconstitution unfolded in children after TCRalphabeta/CD19-depleted allogeneic hematopoietic cell transplantation.

The treatment or condition label here, explained by the study, means: allogeneic hematopoietic cell transplantation with graft depleted of TCRalphabeta T cells and CD19 B cells. Transplant recipients were children who received TCRalphabeta/CD19-depleted allogeneic hematopoietic cell grafts. Points the paper makes about the study in general: In some patients, the high TCRbeta diversity seen at day 60 was put down to recipient T cells and intrathymic progenitors that had survived conditioning. The apparently early recovery of alphabetaT-cell counts about two months after transplant reportedly depended on only several hundred rapidly expanded clones that came from non-depleted graft cells. Hyperexpanded clone frequencies declined over subsequent months; after one year, T-cell counts and TCRbeta diversity were mostly attributed to newly produced T cells.

From the cysteine through the phenylalanine, the CDR3 covers 15 amino acids. This entry keeps only the CDR3 DNA: 45 bases, framed from base 1. Trimming at the junction amounts to 0 bases on V and 6 bases on J, and the germline ends lie 13 bases apart. Sequences SGHRS (CDR1) and YFSETQ (CDR2) are obtained from the germline V gene. The library came from PCR. The run used an Illumina HiSeq 2500. Molecular barcoding was employed in the preparation of TCR libraries, with unique molecular identifiers being used to normalize TCRbeta repertoire quantification. TCRdb reran the public reads through fastp at Q25 and MiXCR, keeping productive beta chains. Duplicate CDR3 protein sequences are folded into a single record with the most common DNA and genes. The sample table contains about 580,000 distinct CDR3 sequences; only one count was recorded for more than 20% of them. In total, the top ten clones hold about 14% of the sample.

This clonotype appeared a few times. This receptor's antigen is unknown. Base qualities were left out, and no much larger clone turns up one base away. The rearranged segments are TRBV5-1 and TRBJ2-1; the D gene lacks a confident call. The starting material was PBMCs, mostly from graft donor cells, obtained 360 days after TCRalphabeta/CD19-depleted stem cell transplant. The TCR originated in a boy under three years old who had a stem cell transplant for acute myeloid leukemia, so the T cells may come from the graft donor. This receptor carries the CDR3 CASSLAPYSFNEQFF. DNA sequence: TGCGCCAGCAGCTTGGCCCCTTACTCATTCAATGAGCAGTTCTTC.